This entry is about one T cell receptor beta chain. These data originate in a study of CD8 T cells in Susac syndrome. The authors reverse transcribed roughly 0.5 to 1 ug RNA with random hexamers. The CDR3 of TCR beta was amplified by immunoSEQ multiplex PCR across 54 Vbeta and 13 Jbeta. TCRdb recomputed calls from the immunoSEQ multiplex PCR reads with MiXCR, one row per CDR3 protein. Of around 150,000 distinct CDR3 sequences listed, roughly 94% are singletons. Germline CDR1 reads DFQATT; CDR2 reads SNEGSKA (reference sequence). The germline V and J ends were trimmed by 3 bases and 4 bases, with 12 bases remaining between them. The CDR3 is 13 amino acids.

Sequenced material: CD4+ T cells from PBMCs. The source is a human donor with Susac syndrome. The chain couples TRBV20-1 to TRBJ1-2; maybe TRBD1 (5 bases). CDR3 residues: CSAREGGGYGYTF. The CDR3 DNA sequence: TGCAGTGCTAGGGAGGGCGGGGGCTATGGCTACACCTTC.